This TCR beta chain was obtained from a study of cytotoxic CD8 clonotypes in ibrutinib-treated CLL. Study context: Partial responders around 24, complete 2; some 12 progressed and some 14 stayed in remission by median roughly 73 months.

With respect to this clone: Antigen: not known.

General study results and limits: In comparison with age-matched healthy donors, baseline clonality was higher and tracked circulating CD8+ T-cell counts.

The germline gives CDR1 SGDLS, CDR2 YYNGEE. The V and J ends lost 4 bases and 4 bases, in that order; junction bases with no gene match: 6. This CDR3 has 15 amino acids. Only in-frame clones appear in the TCRdb table, and some are missing; sequencing was by immunoSEQ multiplex PCR. This sample has 300,000 to 400,000 clones, with over 55% found just once. The receptor was isolated from a human donor with chronic lymphocytic leukemia. The chain combines TRBV9 with TRBJ2-5, with 11 positions matching TRBD2. The sequences come from PBMCs, collected after 36 months of ibrutinib treatment. The CDR3 nucleotides read TGTGCCAGCAGCATTAGCGGGGGGGCCTCAGAGACCCAGTACTTC. Translated, it gives CASSISGGASETQYF.